The rows below give T cell receptor beta chains drawn from one sample of a study of shared clonotypes between healthy human individuals. Clones were sequenced by immunoSEQ multiplex PCR, and TCRdb holds only the in-frame ones, with some missing. The sample includes some 470,000 clones, roughly four fifths of them seen just once. The source material was PBMCs. The receptors here all came from a woman aged 40 to 50 in good health. Some clones in this sample may be carry-over from other donors' samples. Both conserved end residues are part of each CDR3. The order of the fields is J gene, clone size, V gene, D gene, CDR3 protein, CDR3 DNA. A D gene is named only where the DNA matches it firmly. Some rows mark clone size as missing; the rest say once, few, many or name a class of expanded clone.

J gene: TRBJ2-3; clone size: .; V gene: TRBV5-1; D gene: .; CDR3 protein: CASSSSDSTDTQYF; CDR3 DNA: TGCGCCAGCAGCTCTTCTGACTCCACAGATACGCAGTATTTT
J gene: TRBJ2-1; clone size: .; V gene: TRBV19; D gene: .; CDR3 protein: CASSIRGNNEQFF; CDR3 DNA: TGTGCCAGTAGTATTCGGGGTAACAATGAGCAGTTCTTC
J gene: TRBJ1-2; clone size: .; V gene: TRBV28; D gene: .; CDR3 protein: CASRPPGRYYGYTF; CDR3 DNA: TGTGCCAGCAGGCCCCCGGGGAGATACTATGGCTACACCTTC
J gene: TRBJ2-3; clone size: few; V gene: TRBV6-5; D gene: .; CDR3 protein: CASSYSRTDRADTQYF; CDR3 DNA: TGTGCCAGCAGTTACTCCAGAACGGATAGGGCAGATACGCAGTATTTT
J gene: TRBJ1-5; clone size: .; V gene: TRBV27; D gene: .; CDR3 protein: CASRDPNQPQHF; CDR3 DNA: TGTGCCAGCAGGGATCCTAATCAGCCCCAGCATTTT
J gene: TRBJ1-5; clone size: .; V gene: TRBV19; D gene: TRBD1; CDR3 protein: CASSGDRGQPQHF; CDR3 DNA: TGTGCCAGTAGTGGCGACAGGGGCCAGCCCCAGCATTTT
J gene: TRBJ2-7; clone size: once; V gene: TRBV18; D gene: TRBD2; CDR3 protein: CASSPISSGSSEQYF; CDR3 DNA: TGTGCCAGCTCACCAATCTCTAGCGGGAGTAGTGAGCAGTACTTC
J gene: TRBJ2-1; clone size: many; V gene: TRBV2; D gene: TRBD2; CDR3 protein: CATDKTSGRLGEQFF; CDR3 DNA: TGTGCCACCGATAAGACTAGCGGGAGACTTGGTGAGCAGTTCTTC
J gene: TRBJ1-2; clone size: few; V gene: TRBV5-1; D gene: .; CDR3 protein: CASSTMGDAGYGYTF; CDR3 DNA: TGCGCCAGCAGCACGATGGGGGACGCCGGCTATGGCTACACCTTC
J gene: TRBJ2-1; clone size: once; V gene: TRBV10-3; D gene: .; CDR3 protein: CAIRAFSYNEQFF; CDR3 DNA: TGTGCCATCAGAGCCTTCTCCTACAATGAGCAGTTCTTC
J gene: TRBJ2-1; clone size: once; V gene: TRBV5-1; D gene: .; CDR3 protein: CASSLKRNEQFF; CDR3 DNA: TGCGCCAGCAGCTTGAAGCGGAATGAGCAGTTCTTC
J gene: TRBJ2-2; clone size: .; V gene: TRBV9; D gene: .; CDR3 protein: CASSVGGSQNTGELFF; CDR3 DNA: TGTGCCAGCAGCGTAGGTGGCAGTCAAAACACCGGGGAGCTGTTTTTT
J gene: TRBJ1-5; clone size: .; V gene: TRBV28; D gene: TRBD1; CDR3 protein: CASSPGQGERQPQHF; CDR3 DNA: TGTGCCAGCAGTCCCGGACAGGGAGAAAGGCAGCCCCAGCATTTT
J gene: TRBJ2-2; clone size: .; V gene: TRBV30; D gene: TRBD1; CDR3 protein: CAWALTGVLRTGELFF; CDR3 DNA: TGTGCCTGGGCACTGACAGGGGTTCTTCGTACCGGGGAGCTGTTTTTT
J gene: TRBJ1-2; clone size: once; V gene: TRBV4-3; D gene: .; CDR3 protein: CASSQAKLGGYTF; CDR3 DNA: TGCGCCAGCAGCCAAGCAAAGTTAGGTGGCTACACCTTC
J gene: TRBJ2-7; clone size: .; V gene: TRBV28; D gene: .; CDR3 protein: CASRGGGRPYEQYF; CDR3 DNA: TGTGCCAGCAGAGGGGGCGGGAGACCCTACGAGCAGTACTTC
J gene: TRBJ2-1; clone size: .; V gene: TRBV7-3; D gene: TRBD2; CDR3 protein: CASSLNGGLAGGEQFF; CDR3 DNA: TGTGCCAGCAGCTTAAACGGGGGACTAGCGGGAGGTGAGCAGTTCTTC
J gene: TRBJ2-7; clone size: .; V gene: TRBV28; D gene: TRBD2; CDR3 protein: CASTPGTSVYF; CDR3 DNA: TGTGCCAGCACCCCTGGGACTAGCGTATACTTC
J gene: TRBJ2-1; clone size: .; V gene: TRBV30; D gene: .; CDR3 protein: CAWSVNNEQFF; CDR3 DNA: TGTGCCTGGAGTGTCAACAATGAGCAGTTCTTC
J gene: TRBJ2-5; clone size: .; V gene: TRBV2; D gene: TRBD2; CDR3 protein: CASNGGQETQYF; CDR3 DNA: TGTGCCAGCAACGGGGGGCAAGAGACCCAGTACTTC
J gene: TRBJ1-2; clone size: .; V gene: TRBV19; D gene: TRBD1; CDR3 protein: CASSNDRDKGYTF; CDR3 DNA: TGTGCCAGTAGTAACGACAGGGATAAAGGCTACACCTTC
J gene: TRBJ2-1; clone size: .; V gene: TRBV29-1; D gene: TRBD2; CDR3 protein: CSVETSGMDEQFF; CDR3 DNA: TGCAGCGTTGAGACTAGCGGGATGGATGAGCAGTTCTTC
J gene: TRBJ2-5; clone size: .; V gene: TRBV7-2; D gene: TRBD2; CDR3 protein: CASSTRQTSGRSETQYF; CDR3 DNA: TGTGCCAGCAGCACCCGGCAGACTAGCGGGAGGTCTGAGACCCAGTACTTC
J gene: TRBJ1-5; clone size: .; V gene: TRBV7-2; D gene: TRBD1; CDR3 protein: CASSPDRVGNQPQHF; CDR3 DNA: TGTGCCAGCAGCCCGGACAGGGTGGGCAATCAGCCCCAGCATTTT
J gene: TRBJ2-2; clone size: .; V gene: TRBV18; D gene: TRBD1; CDR3 protein: CASSLYLPTGGPGELFF; CDR3 DNA: TGTGCCAGCTCACTATACCTCCCGACAGGGGGCCCCGGGGAGCTGTTTTTT
J gene: TRBJ2-1; clone size: few; V gene: TRBV7-9; D gene: .; CDR3 protein: CASVNEQFF; CDR3 DNA: TGTGCCAGCGTCAATGAGCAGTTCTTC
J gene: TRBJ2-5; clone size: .; V gene: TRBV4-2; D gene: .; CDR3 protein: CASSQDLSETQYF; CDR3 DNA: TGTGCCAGCAGCCAAGATCTGAGCGAGACCCAGTACTTC
J gene: TRBJ2-2; clone size: .; V gene: TRBV19; D gene: TRBD1; CDR3 protein: CASSRITGTGYDGELFF; CDR3 DNA: TGTGCCAGTAGTAGGATAACCGGGACAGGGTATGACGGGGAGCTGTTTTTT
J gene: TRBJ2-7; clone size: .; V gene: TRBV7-9; D gene: TRBD1; CDR3 protein: CASSRGQDHYEQYF; CDR3 DNA: TGTGCCAGCAGCCGTGGACAGGACCACTACGAGCAGTACTTC
J gene: TRBJ2-1; clone size: few; V gene: TRBV7-3; D gene: TRBD2; CDR3 protein: CASSRPGASGYNEQFF; CDR3 DNA: TGTGCCAGCAGCCGACCCGGGGCTAGCGGGTACAATGAGCAGTTCTTC